The sequence of this T cell receptor (beta chain) was determined in a study of blood T cell repertoires in COVID-19. On the study more broadly: Acute-phase and convalescent COVID-19 samples originated in the United States, Italy and Spain. The cDNA or gDNA used as material had been derived from T cells, B-cell-depleted T cells, or PBMCs.

This clone was observed a single time. As originally analysed: Estimated nucleated cell counts came from reference gene primer amplification. Only in-frame clones appear in the TCRdb table, and some are missing; sequencing was by immunoSEQ multiplex PCR. V and J calls and clone size are copied from that table; D and trimming were computed from the DNA. The table shows approximately 220,000 clones, with 80% to 85% occurring only once. The clonotype was recovered from a woman in her sixties or seventies who had recovered from COVID-19. The sequencing sample was made of peripheral blood.

CDR3 sequence (DNA): TGTGCCAGCAGTGACCCACCGGGGGGGGCGCGGAGAAACACCATATATTTT. Translated, it gives CASSDPPGGARRNTIYF. The gene calls are TRBV6-4 and TRBJ1-3; perhaps TRBD1 as D (6 bases). From germline, CDR1 is MRHNA and CDR2 SNTAGT. The CDR3 runs 17 residues. V lost 2 bases, J lost 5 bases, and 19 bases lay in between.